Below, 24 T cell receptor beta chains from the same sample are listed, as sequenced in a study of cytomegalovirus exposure and HLA in healthy donors. Primers included in the PCR were 60 Vbeta and 13 Jbeta primers. Sequenced by immunoSEQ multiplex PCR; TCRdb stores in-frame clones only, minus some. Among 150,000 to 200,000 clones listed, more than 75% were seen once. Sequencing was done on a sample of PBMCs. The receptors stem from a man aged 18-30 years in good health and CMV-seropositive.

V usage is TRBV9 and J usage is TRBJ2-2; 14 positions match TRBD2. V trimming: 6 bases; J trimming: 6 bases; junction bases outside the gene matches: 7. This CDR3 has 16 residues. Per the germline V gene, CDR1 is SGDLS and CDR2 is YYNGEE. Here the CDR3 DNA reads TGTGCCAGCACCGGGACTAGCGGGGGCCCGTCCGGGGAGCTGTTTTTT. Translating it yields CASTGTSGGPSGELFF.

The chain uses TRBV6-5 and TRBJ1-2, with D perhaps matching TRBD1 (6 bases). The length of the CDR3 is 15 residues. Germline CDR1 and CDR2: MNHEY and SVGAGI. Between the trimmed V and J ends, which lost 5 bases and 7 bases, there was a span of 20 bases. Written as DNA, the CDR3 is TGTGCCAGCAGTGCCGATACTACAGGGCCCCGTGGCTACACCTTC. This gives the protein CASSADTTGPRGYTF.

The gene calls are TRBV9 and TRBJ2-1; TRBD2 agrees at 11 bases. After removal of 0 bases from V and 7 bases from J, the junction contained 18 bases not matched to a gene. The CDR3 covers 20 residues. CDR1 is SGDLS, CDR2 YYNGEE, per germline. CDR3 sequence: CASSVGLGALTSGGGNEQFF. The CDR3 DNA reads as TGTGCCAGCAGCGTAGGTCTGGGGGCGCTTACTAGCGGGGGAGGTAATGAGCAGTTCTTC.

The genes are TRBV19 and TRBJ1-6, with 9 bases matching TRBD1. Germline CDR1 reads LNHDA; CDR2 reads SQIVND (reference sequence). Unmatched junction bases numbered 2, after V lost 9 bases and J lost 2 bases. The CDR3 is made up of 14 amino acids. The CDR3 DNA sequence: TGTGCCAGGGGACAGGGCACCTATAATTCACCCCTCCACTTT. Translation gives CARGQGTYNSPLHF.

The chain recombines TRBV6-5 with TRBJ1-2; 7 nucleotides align to TRBD1. Per germline, CDR1 MNHEY and CDR2 SVGAGI. The V gene end was trimmed by 4 bases and the J gene end by 7 bases; junction bases not matched to a gene: 12. The CDR3 is 15 residues long. CDR3 in DNA: TGTGCCAGCAGTTCATATAGAACAGGGGCGGCTGGCTACACCTTC. Protein sequence: CASSSYRTGAAGYTF.

The chain recombines TRBV10-2 with TRBJ1-1; 9 bases agree with TRBD1. Germline V gene lookup returns CDR1 WSHSY and CDR2 SAAADI. There are 14 residues in the CDR3. J gave up 1 base and V 8 bases, and 5 bases lay outside the gene matches. The CDR3, as DNA: TGCGCCAGCTCCACACAGGGGGCGAACACTGAAGCTTTCTTT. This encodes CASSTQGANTEAFF.

The chain uses TRBV5-8 and TRBJ2-3; 8 nucleotides align to TRBD2. The V gene end was trimmed by 4 bases and the J gene end by 2 bases; junction bases not matched to a gene: 9. The CDR3 consists of 16 residues. Germline assignment: CDR1 SGHTS and CDR2 YDEGEE. The CDR3 nucleotides read TGTGCCAGCAGCCTAGAGCGGGGGCCAACCACAGATACGCAGTATTTT. It is translated as CASSLERGPTTDTQYF.

V usage is TRBV5-5 and J usage is TRBJ1-2; 11 bases line up with TRBD1. The CDR3 contains 16 residues. Germline CDR1 is SGHKS and CDR2 is YYEKEE (reference sequence). V gave up 4 bases and J gave up 4 bases; unmatched junction bases: 9. The CDR3 protein is CASSLFRGQGVYGYTF. The CDR3 DNA follows: TGTGCCAGCAGCCTCTTTAGGGGACAGGGGGTCTATGGCTACACCTTC.

The genes are TRBV6-5 and TRBJ2-7; D might be TRBD1 (6 bases). The CDR3 contains 13 residues. Per the germline V gene, CDR1 is MNHEY and CDR2 is SVGAGI. V lost 5 bases and J 8 bases, leaving 16 bases between the germline ends. CDR3 protein: CASSEMAGDKQYF. DNA for the CDR3: TGTGCCAGCAGTGAAATGGCAGGGGATAAGCAGTACTTC.

The V gene is TRBV5-6, the J gene TRBJ1-5, with 7 bases fitting TRBD1. The germline V gene has CDR1 SGHDT and CDR2 YYEEEE. The CDR3 sequence is 15 residues long. The V segment lost 1 base and the J segment 5 bases; nucleotides outside the gene matches: 6. The DNA for the CDR3 is TGTGCCAGCAGCTTGAGTCAGGGGGACCATCAGCCCCAGCATTTT. This encodes CASSLSQGDHQPQHF.

The rearrangement joins TRBV7-2 to TRBJ1-6, with 10 bases that match TRBD1. Trimming removed 4 bases from V and 7 bases from J; junction bases left unmatched: 4. Germline V CDR1 and CDR2: SGHTA, FQGNSA. The CDR3 runs to 15 residues. This CDR3 reads CASSSTGGGNSPLHF. CDR3 coding DNA: TGTGCCAGCAGCTCGACAGGGGGCGGAAATTCACCCCTCCACTTT.

The V and J genes are TRBV6-6 and TRBJ2-5; no definite D call. The J call could be wrong; TRBJ2-7 is a better fit for the DNA end. Germline V gene data show CDR1 as MNHNY and CDR2 as SVGAGI (reference sequence). The CDR3 is 12 amino acids. CDR3 region: CASSYPPYEQYF. In DNA form, the CDR3 reads TGTGCCAGCAGTTACCCCCCATACGAGCAGTACTTC.

V usage is TRBV6-1 and J usage is TRBJ1-4, with TRBD1 as a possible D gene (5 bases). The V end lost 4 bases, the J end lost 3 bases, and 12 bases lay between the germline ends. The CDR3 consists of 15 residues. CDR1 and CDR2 (germline): MNHNS, SASEGT. The CDR3 DNA reads as TGTGCCAGCAGTGCGCAGGGTTTGCCTAATGAAAAACTGTTTTTT. Translated, it gives CASSAQGLPNEKLFF.

The chain uses TRBV5-1 and TRBJ2-5; a weak D match, TRBD2 (6 bases). This CDR3 spans 17 amino acids. V shed 0 bases and J shed 2 bases, with 17 bases lying between them. CDR1 and CDR2 (germline): SGHRS, YFSETQ. The CDR3: CASSLGGLSSGQETQYF. In DNA, the CDR3 is TGCGCCAGCAGCTTGGGTGGCCTTAGTAGCGGACAAGAGACCCAGTACTTC.

The gene calls are TRBV11-3 and TRBJ2-5; TRBD2 might be the D (6 bases). From germline, CDR1 is SGHNT and CDR2 YENEEA. V lost 5 bases, J lost 10 bases, and 14 bases lay in between. There are 12 residues in the CDR3. The CDR3: CASSVAAGSQYF. The CDR3 DNA reads as TGTGCCAGCAGCGTAGCCGCGGGGAGCCAGTACTTC.

DNA of the CDR3: TGTGCCAGCAGTTACTCTATCGAGGCTTACGAGCAGTACTTC. Amino acids: CASSYSIEAYEQYF. This chain links TRBV6-5 with TRBJ2-7; D unclear. The CDR3 sequence is 14 residues long. Germline V lookup: CDR1 MNHEY, CDR2 SVGAGI. Trimming pared 0 bases from V and 4 bases from J, leaving 10 bases between.

CDR3 DNA sequence: TGTGCCAGTAGTCCCTCAGGGCTGAACACTGAAGCTTTCTTT. Amino acid sequence: CASSPSGLNTEAFF. The V call is TRBV19, the J call TRBJ1-1; perhaps TRBD1 as D (5 bases). Germline V CDR1 and CDR2: LNHDA, SQIVND (reference sequence). Trimming pared 5 bases from V and 0 bases from J, leaving 10 bases between. The CDR3 totals 14 residues.

This CDR3 reads CASSWGQGAYEQYF. Written as DNA, the CDR3 is TGTGCCAGCAGCTGGGGACAGGGGGCCTACGAGCAGTACTTC. The chain has TRBV14 and TRBJ2-5; 11 bases align to TRBD1. The better agreement between TRBJ2-7 and the DNA end casts doubt on the J call. Germline assignment: CDR1 SGHDN and CDR2 FVKESK. The CDR3 is 14 amino acids.

V and J are TRBV6-6 and TRBJ2-5; a possible D gene is TRBD2 (5 bases). Trimming took off 6 bases at V and 0 bases at J, with 14 bases between the two ends. Germline lookup yields CDR1 MNHNY and CDR2 SVGAGI (reference sequence). This CDR3 has 15 amino acids. CDR3 protein: CASRDHGGNQETQYF. For the CDR3, the DNA is TGTGCCAGCAGGGACCATGGAGGAAACCAAGAGACCCAGTACTTC.

V gene TRBV27 combines with J gene TRBJ2-7; 8 nucleotides match TRBD1. CDR1 and CDR2 (germline): MNHEY, SMNVEV (reference sequence). J gave up 2 bases and V 5 bases, and 5 bases lay outside the gene matches. The CDR3 covers 14 residues. DNA for the CDR3: TGTGCCAGCAGTCCCTACAGGGGGGCCTACGAGCAGTACTTC. This codes for CASSPYRGAYEQYF.

The chain links TRBV29-1 to TRBJ2-1; 7 positions match TRBD1. The V gene end was trimmed by 6 bases and the J gene end by 6 bases; junction bases not matched to a gene: 8. The V gene's germline CDR1 is SQVTM and CDR2 ANQGSEA. The CDR3 sequence is 13 residues long. The CDR3 DNA is TGCAGCGTGAGAACAGGGGCCTCCAATGAGCAGTTCTTC. The encoded protein is CSVRTGASNEQFF.

This clone was counted a single time. The chain is built from TRBV11-2 and TRBJ2-1, with TRBD2 identical over 8 bases. CDR1 SGHAT and CDR2 FQNNGV come from the germline V gene. The junction had 5 bases not matched to a gene; V was cut back by 4 bases and J by 3 bases. The CDR3 runs to 15 residues. The CDR3 sequence is CASSYQSGGYNEQFF. The CDR3 nucleotides are TGTGCCAGCAGCTACCAGAGCGGGGGCTACAATGAGCAGTTCTTC. Full variable domain (remainder filled in from reference TRBV11-2 and TRBJ2-1): EAGVAQSPRYKIIEKRQSVAFWCNPISGHATLYWYQQILGQGPKLLIQFQNNGVVDDSQLPKDRFSAERLKGVDSTLKIQPAKLEDSAVYLCASSYQSGGYNEQFFGPGTRLTVL.

V usage is TRBV2 and J usage is TRBJ2-3, with D uncertain. Trimming cost V 7 bases and J 2 bases, with 7 bases left between them. This CDR3 spans 12 amino acids. The germline CDR1 and CDR2 sequences are SNHLY and FYNNEI. The CDR3 bases are TGTGCCAGCACGAGTGACACAGATACGCAGTATTTT. Amino acid sequence: CASTSDTDTQYF.

The rearrangement joins TRBV5-5 to TRBJ2-5; 13 bases are a match to TRBD2. This CDR3 region has 18 residues. CDR1 SGHKS and CDR2 YYEKEE come from the germline V gene (reference sequence). The V segment lost 1 base and the J segment 5 bases; nucleotides outside the gene matches: 11. CDR3 amino acids: CASSLRTSGGLRGETQYF. CDR3 nucleotide sequence: TGTGCCAGCAGCTTGAGGACTAGCGGGGGCCTTCGGGGGGAGACCCAGTACTTC.